This T cell receptor beta chain was sequenced during a study of response to subunit inactivated influenza vaccine. In TCRdb, the RT-PCR reads were re-called with MiXCR into one record per CDR3 protein. The sample comprises about 540,000 distinct CDR3 sequences, under 25% of which are singletons, and 2.5% to 3% rests with the top ten. This clonotype was seen ten or more times. These data also formed part of another study, on T cells expressing NK-cell markers. That source reports: For TCR beta, cDNA was produced by 5'RACE template switching with UMIs. In a group of several donors, dominant NKG2C+ clonotypes represented about 1.0-8% of CD8+ T cells.

The specimen was CD4+ T cells sorted from PBMCs, collected about 13 days after vaccination. The receptor's source is a man aged 45-60 years who received an inactivated influenza vaccine.

This chain's CDR3 is CASSLTLAAVEQYF. CDR3 coding DNA: TGTGCCAGCAGCTTGACCCTCGCCGCAGTCGAGCAGTACTTC. This chain links TRBV7-2 with TRBJ2-7; D unresolved. V was clipped by 3 bases and J by 6 bases, with 15 bases between them. The CDR3 is made up of 14 amino acids. The germline V gene has CDR1 SGHTA and CDR2 FQGNSA. The entire variable domain, with the rest obtained from reference TRBV7-2 and TRBJ2-7, is as follows: GAGVSQSPSNKVTEKGKDVELRCDPISGHTALYWYRQSLGQGLEFLIYFQGNSAPDKSGLPSDRFSAERTGGSVSTLTIQRTQQEDSAVYLCASSLTLAAVEQYFGPGTRLTVT.